This T cell receptor beta chain came from a study of control samples from healthy donors and cancer patients. Assay used: immunoSEQ multiplex PCR; TCRdb lists only in-frame clones, some missing. The data hold about 55,000 clones, with around 90% observed a single time. This clone occurred once. Per the germline V gene, CDR1 is KGHSH and CDR2 is LQKENI. V lost 1 base, J lost 8 bases, and 12 bases lay in between. This CDR3 spans 15 amino acids. The chain recombines TRBV18 with TRBJ1-6, with D maybe TRBD1 (5 bases). The source is a man aged 45-65 years in good health. Specimen: blood. The CDR3 region has the DNA TGTGCCAGCTCACCACGTGGGGCGGATGATTCACCCCTCCACTTT. Encoded protein: CASSPRGADDSPLHF. Using reference TRBV18 and TRBJ1-6 for the parts outside the CDR3, the full variable domain is NAGVMQNPRHLVRRRGQEARLRCSPMKGHSHVYWYRQLPEEGLKFMVYLQKENIIDESGMPKERFSAEFPKEGPSILRIQQVVRGDSAAYFCASSPRGADDSPLHFGNGTRLTVT.